The 9 T cell receptor beta chains listed next were all sequenced from one sample in a study of technical replicates of blood from a few donors. This table comes from immunoSEQ multiplex PCR, and its TCRdb copy is limited to in-frame clones, with some not included. The data show about 79,000 clones, roughly 94% seen once. Sequencing input: T cells isolated from PBMCs. Source of these receptors: a human donor in good health.

V and J are TRBV2 and TRBJ1-2; D might be TRBD1 (6 bases). This CDR3 spans 13 amino acids. The germline gives CDR1 SNHLY, CDR2 FYNNEI. Trimming shortened V by 10 bases and J by 8 bases, and 20 bases separated the two germline ends. CDR3 sequence reads: CATQGGGRGGYTF. The CDR3 bases are TGTGCCACCCAAGGCGGGGGGCGCGGAGGCTACACCTTC.

This chain uses TRBV19 with TRBJ1-1; perhaps TRBD1 as D (6 bases). Germline V CDR1 and CDR2: LNHDA, SQIVND (reference sequence). The CDR3 extends over 16 amino acids. V lost 1 base and J lost 0, with 12 bases in between. The CDR3, as DNA: TGTGCCAGTAGTATAGCAGGGGATAGTATGAACACTGAAGCTTTCTTT. This sequence encodes CASSIAGDSMNTEAFF.

This chain uses TRBV5-1 with TRBJ2-7; TRBD2 might be the D (5 bases). The CDR3 consists of 14 residues. Germline CDR1 and CDR2: SGHRS and YFSETQ. Deletions cut 4 bases from V and 6 bases from J, with 17 bases between. CDR3 sequence: CASSIEVGGSEQYF. The DNA of the CDR3 is TGCGCCAGCAGCATCGAGGTCGGCGGGTCCGAGCAGTACTTC.

The V and J genes are TRBV27 and TRBJ1-2; possibly TRBD1 for D (5 bases). Germline loops: CDR1 MNHEY, CDR2 SMNVEV (reference sequence). CDR3 length: 15 amino acids. The V end lost 7 bases, the J end lost 2 bases, and 17 bases lay between the germline ends. In nucleotides, the CDR3 is TGTGCCAGCACTCCCCGGGGGACCCCGAACTATGGCTACACCTTC. Encoded protein: CASTPRGTPNYGYTF.

In this sample, this clone turned up once. J is TRBJ2-7 and V is TRBV5-1; no firm D call. In germline, CDR1 is SGHRS, CDR2 YFSETQ. V dropped 0 bases and J dropped 3 bases, with 25 bases sitting between them. CDR3 length equals 19 residues. CDR3 DNA: TGCGCCAGCAGCTTGGCCGGTTATTCGAAGTTGACAAACCACTACGAGCAGTACTTC. Residues: CASSLAGYSKLTNHYEQYF.

This clone came up a few times. V gene TRBV11-3 combines with J gene TRBJ2-3; 7 nucleotides line up with TRBD1. CDR1 is SGHNT, CDR2 YENEEA, per germline. The CDR3 runs 16 residues. V trimming: 5 bases; J trimming: 4 bases; junction bases outside the gene matches: 12. CDR3 amino acids: CASSESTFTGADTQYF. For the CDR3, the DNA is TGTGCCAGCAGCGAGTCAACCTTTACAGGGGCAGATACGCAGTATTTT.

The chain is built from TRBV6-1 and TRBJ2-7; 7 bases match TRBD1. Germline CDR1 MNHNS, CDR2 SASEGT. Unmatched junction bases numbered 11, after V lost 10 bases and J lost 5 bases. The CDR3 has 13 residues. The CDR3 region is CATTLDRPNEQYF. DNA for the CDR3: TGTGCCACTACCTTGGACAGGCCGAACGAGCAGTACTTC.

This chain links TRBV7-2 with TRBJ1-2, with D unclear. Looked up from germline, CDR1 is SGHTA and CDR2 is FQGNSA. Trimming removed 2 bases at V and 3 bases at J, with 10 bases between. CDR3 size: 14 residues. As DNA, the CDR3 is TGTGCCAGCAGCTTACTCGGGAAACACTATGGCTACACCTTC. Its protein product is CASSLLGKHYGYTF.

The chain employs TRBV11-2 and TRBJ2-1; 8 bases line up with TRBD2. Trimming removed 1 base from V and 0 bases from J; junction bases left unmatched: 8. CDR1 is SGHAT and CDR2 is FQNNGV in the germline V gene. This CDR3 is 18 amino acids long. The CDR3 coding sequence is TGTGCCAGCAGCTTAGCAGTAGCGGGATCTGGCTCCTACAATGAGCAGTTCTTC. Residues: CASSLAVAGSGSYNEQFF.